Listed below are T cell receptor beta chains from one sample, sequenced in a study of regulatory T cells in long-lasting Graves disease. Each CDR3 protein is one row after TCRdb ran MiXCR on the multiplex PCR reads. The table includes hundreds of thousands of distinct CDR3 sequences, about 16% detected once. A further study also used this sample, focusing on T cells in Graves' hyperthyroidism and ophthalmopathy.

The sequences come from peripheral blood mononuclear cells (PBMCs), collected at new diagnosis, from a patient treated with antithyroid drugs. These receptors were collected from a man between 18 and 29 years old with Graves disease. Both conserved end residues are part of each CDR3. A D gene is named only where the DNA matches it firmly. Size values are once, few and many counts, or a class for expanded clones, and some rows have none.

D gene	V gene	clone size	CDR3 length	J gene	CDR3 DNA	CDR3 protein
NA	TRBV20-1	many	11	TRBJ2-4	TGCAGTGCTACCCTCGCAGGTATTCAGTACTTC	CSATLAGIQYF
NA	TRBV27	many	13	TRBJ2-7	TGTGCCACAGCGTGGGGTCACGGGGACGAGCAGTACTTC	CATAWGHGDEQYF
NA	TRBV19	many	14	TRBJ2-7	TGTGCCAGTAGTATGGCTGGGGACTGGTACGAGCAGTACTTC	CASSMAGDWYEQYF
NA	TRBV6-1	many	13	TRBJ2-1	TGTGCCAGCACCCCGGGGTCCTACAATGAGCAGTTCTTC	CASTPGSYNEQFF
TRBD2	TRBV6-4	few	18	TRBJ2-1	TGTGCCAGCAGTTACTTACCCCCGGGACTAGCGGGAGAGAATGAGCAGTTCTTC	CASSYLPPGLAGENEQFF
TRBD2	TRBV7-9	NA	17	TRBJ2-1	TGTGCCAGCAGGCAGGGGGCTAGCGGGAGATCCTACAATGAGCAGTTCTTC	CASRQGASGRSYNEQFF
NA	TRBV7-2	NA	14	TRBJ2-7	TGTGCCAGCAGCTCGGGGACCTACGACTACGAGCAGTACTTC	CASSSGTYDYEQYF
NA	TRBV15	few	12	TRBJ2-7	TGTGCCACCAGCAGAGAAGTGAACGAGCAGTACTTC	CATSREVNEQYF
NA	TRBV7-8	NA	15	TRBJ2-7	TGTGCCAGCAGCTTAGATATAGTATCCGGGTACGAGCAGTACTTC	CASSLDIVSGYEQYF
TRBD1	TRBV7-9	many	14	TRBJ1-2	TGTGCCAGCAGCTCATCCGGGACAGGGGGTGGCTACACCTTC	CASSSSGTGGGYTF
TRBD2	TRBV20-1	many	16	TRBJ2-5	TGCAGTGCTAGAGGTGGGGTAGCGGGAGACTCAGAGACCCAGTACTTC	CSARGGVAGDSETQYF
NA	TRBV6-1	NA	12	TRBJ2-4	TGTGCCAGCAGGTCTATAGCGAACATTCAGTACTTC	CASRSIANIQYF
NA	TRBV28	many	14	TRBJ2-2	TGTGCCAGCAGTTCCCCACTAGTCGGCGGGGAGCTGTTTTTT	CASSSPLVGGELFF
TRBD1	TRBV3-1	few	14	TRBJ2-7	TGTGCCAGCAGCCAAGGTCGGACAGGGGGTATGCAGTACTTC	CASSQGRTGGMQYF
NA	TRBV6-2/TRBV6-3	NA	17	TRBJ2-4	TGTGCCAGCAGTTACCATGTGGAAAGCCTAGCCAAAAACATTCAGTACTTC	CASSYHVESLAKNIQYF
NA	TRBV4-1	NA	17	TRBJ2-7	TGCGCCAGCAGCCAAGAAGGACGGGACTCCCATCGCTACGAGCAGTACTTC	CASSQEGRDSHRYEQYF
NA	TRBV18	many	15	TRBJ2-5	TGTGCCAGCTCACCAGCCGTACAAAGGATGGAGACCCAGTACTTC	CASSPAVQRMETQYF
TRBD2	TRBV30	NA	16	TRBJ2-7	TGTGCCTGCCACTTACCTATGACTAGCGGGAGGTACGAGCAGTACTTC	CACHLPMTSGRYEQYF
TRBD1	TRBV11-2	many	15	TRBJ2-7	TGTGCCAGCAGTCGCCAGGGACAGGGGGCCTACGAGCAGTACTTC	CASSRQGQGAYEQYF
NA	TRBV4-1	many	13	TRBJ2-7	TGCGCCAGCAGCCGCGCGGGCAGGGGTGAGCAGTACTTC	CASSRAGRGEQYF
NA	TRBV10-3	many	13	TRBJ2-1	TGTGCCATCACCGAAGACAGCTACAATGAGCAGTTCTTC	CAITEDSYNEQFF
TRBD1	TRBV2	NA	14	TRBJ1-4	TGTGCCAGCGAATCCGGGACAGGCTCTGAAAAACTGTTTTTT	CASESGTGSEKLFF
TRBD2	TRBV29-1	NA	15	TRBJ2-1	TGCAGCGTTTTATCCAGGACTAGCGCGGTCAATGAGCAGTTCTTC	CSVLSRTSAVNEQFF
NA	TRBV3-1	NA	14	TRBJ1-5	TGTGCCAGCAGCCAAGACAGGGCAGGTCAGCCCCAGCATTTT	CASSQDRAGQPQHF
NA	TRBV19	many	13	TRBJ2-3	TGTGCCAGTAGTATAGTAGGTGCGGATACGCAGTATTTT	CASSIVGADTQYF
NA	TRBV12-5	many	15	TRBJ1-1	TGTGCTAGTGGTGTGCCGACCGGGATGAACACTGAAGCTTTCTTT	CASGVPTGMNTEAFF
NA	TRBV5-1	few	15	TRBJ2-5	TGCGCCAGCAGCTTGAATGGCGGTGTTGGGGAGACCCAGTACTTC	CASSLNGGVGETQYF
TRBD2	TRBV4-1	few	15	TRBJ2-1	TGCGCCAGCAGCCAAGTGGGAGGGCTTAAGAATGAGCAGTTCTTC	CASSQVGGLKNEQFF
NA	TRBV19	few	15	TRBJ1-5	TGTGCCAGTAGTATAGGACGGTATAGCAATCAGCCCCAGCATTTT	CASSIGRYSNQPQHF
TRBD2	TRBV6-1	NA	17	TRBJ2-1	TGTGCCAGCAGCCCCTTCCTGGGCGGGAGCTCCTACAATGAGCAGTTCTTC	CASSPFLGGSSYNEQFF
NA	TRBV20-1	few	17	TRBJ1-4	TGCAGTGCTGGAACCCCAGGGAAGAGGGCAACTAATGAAAAACTGTTTTTT	CSAGTPGKRATNEKLFF
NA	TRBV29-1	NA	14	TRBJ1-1	TGCAGCGTCTCTAGCGGGGGAGTTAGCACTGAAGCTTTCTTT	CSVSSGGVSTEAFF
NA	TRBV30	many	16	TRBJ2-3	TGTGCCTGGAGTTGGTCTGGTAGCGGTCGCACAGATACGCAGTATTTT	CAWSWSGSGRTDTQYF
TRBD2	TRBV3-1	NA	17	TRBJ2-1	TGTGCCAGCAGCCAAGTGCGAACTAGCGGGAGGGGGGGTGAGCAGTTCTTC	CASSQVRTSGRGGEQFF
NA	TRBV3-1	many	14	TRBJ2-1	TGTGCCAGCAGGGATCCGGGAAGAGTCGCGGAGCAGTTCTTC	CASRDPGRVAEQFF
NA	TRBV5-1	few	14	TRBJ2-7	TGCGCCAGCAGCTTGGTACAGGGGACTCACAAGCAGTACTTC	CASSLVQGTHKQYF
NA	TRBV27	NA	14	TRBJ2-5	TGTGCCAGCAGTCGCAGGGGTATCCGAGAGACCCAGTACTTC	CASSRRGIRETQYF
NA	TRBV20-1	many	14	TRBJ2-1	TGCAGTGCTAGGGGGGAGATCCTCTACAATGAGCAGTTCTTC	CSARGEILYNEQFF
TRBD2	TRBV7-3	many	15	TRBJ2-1	TGTGCCAGCAGCCGACTAGCGGGACTAAGTAATGAGCAGTTCTTC	CASSRLAGLSNEQFF
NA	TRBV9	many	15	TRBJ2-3	TGTGCCAGCAGCGTAGAGGCGGGACGGACAGATACGCAGTATTTT	CASSVEAGRTDTQYF
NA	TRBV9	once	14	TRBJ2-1	TGTGCCAGCAGCGTAGTCGGACTCATTAATGAGCAGTTCTTC	CASSVVGLINEQFF
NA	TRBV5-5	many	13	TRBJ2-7	TGTGCCAGCAGCTCACCGGGCGGCTACGAGCAGTACTTC	CASSSPGGYEQYF
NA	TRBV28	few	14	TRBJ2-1	TGTGCCAGCAGTAGGCCGGGATCCCACAATGAGCAGTTCTTC	CASSRPGSHNEQFF